The 13 T cell receptor beta chains presented below share a single source sample, sequenced in a study of shared clonotypes between healthy human individuals. TCRdb's copy holds only in-frame clones and misses some; the assay was immunoSEQ multiplex PCR. The data contain about a million clones, about 80% of them singletons. The sample taken for sequencing was memory CD4+ T cells sorted from blood. As to subset: CD45RA-negative fraction. Receptors were obtained from a man between 18 and 29 years old in good health.

The rearrangement uses TRBV7-2 and TRBJ1-5; maybe TRBD1 (5 bases). This CDR3 contains 15 residues. Trimming took off 4 bases at V and 4 bases at J, with 14 bases between the two ends. Germline V gene data show CDR1 as SGHTA and CDR2 as FQGNSA. Here the CDR3 reads CASSSGGRGNQPQHF. CDR3 DNA sequence: TGTGCCAGCAGCTCCGGGGGGAGGGGTAATCAGCCCCAGCATTTT.

The chain is built from TRBV7-8 and TRBJ1-4, with D uncertain. The V gene's germline CDR1 is SGHVS and CDR2 FQNEAQ. The CDR3 covers 15 residues. Trimming pared 5 bases from V and 14 bases from J, leaving 24 bases between. The CDR3 spells CASSLVADGVLGLFF. DNA of the CDR3: TGTGCCAGCAGCCTAGTGGCTGACGGCGTGTTAGGTCTGTTTTTT.

This sequence joins TRBV5-4 and TRBJ1-1; D unclear. Looked up from germline, CDR1 is SGHNT and CDR2 is YYREEE (reference sequence). Trimming shortened V by 1 base and J by 2 bases, and 6 bases separated the two germline ends. The CDR3 length is 13 residues. CDR3 protein: CASSLRDNTEAFF. The CDR3 coding sequence is TGTGCCAGCAGCTTGAGAGACAACACTGAAGCTTTCTTT. Looking up the rest from reference TRBV5-4 and TRBJ1-1 gives the full variable domain: ETGVTQSPTHLIKTRGQQVTLRCSSQSGHNTVSWYQQALGQGPQFIFQYYREEENGRGNFPPRFSGLQFPNYSSELNVNALELDDSALYLCASSLRDNTEAFFGQGTRLTVV.

The rearrangement links TRBV7-9 to TRBJ2-7, with 7 bases lining up with TRBD1. The germline V gene encodes CDR1 SEHNR and CDR2 FQNEAQ (reference sequence). With 3 bases clipped from V and 1 base from J, the junction kept 6 bases outside the gene matches. This CDR3 is 15 amino acids long. This CDR3 reads CASSFRTGYSYEQYF. CDR3 in DNA: TGTGCCAGCAGCTTCAGGACAGGTTATTCCTACGAGCAGTACTTC. The full variable domain, with the rest looked up from reference TRBV7-9 and TRBJ2-7, is DTGVSQNPRHKITKRGQNVTFRCDPISEHNRLYWYRQTLGQGPEFLTYFQNEAQLEKSRLLSDRFSAERPKGSFSTLEIQRTEQGDSAMYLCASSFRTGYSYEQYFGPGTRLTVT.

The rearrangement joins TRBV2 to TRBJ2-5, with D perhaps assigned TRBD1 or TRBD2 (6 bases each). Germline-derived CDR1 and CDR2 are SNHLY and FYNNEI. The germline V and J ends were trimmed by 8 bases and 5 bases, with 24 bases remaining between them. This CDR3 spans 16 amino acids. The CDR3 loop is CASSSTGGLVGETQYF. CDR3 sequence (DNA): TGTGCCAGCTCCTCCACCGGGGGCCTCGTTGGGGAGACCCAGTACTTC. The full variable domain, rest sourced from reference TRBV2 and TRBJ2-5, is EPEVTQTPSHQVTQMGQEVILRCVPISNHLYFYWYRQILGQKVEFLVSFYNNEISEKSEIFDDQFSVERPDGSNFTLKIRSTKLEDSAMYFCASSSTGGLVGETQYFGPGTRLLVL.

The chain couples TRBV6-1 to TRBJ2-7, with 7 bases that match TRBD2. The CDR3 is 15 residues long. The V segment lost 0 bases and the J segment 1 base; nucleotides outside the gene matches: 3. Germline lookup yields CDR1 MNHNS and CDR2 SASEGT. The CDR3 coding sequence is TGTGCCAGCAGTGAAGCAAGGGGAGGGTCCTACGAGCAGTACTTC. Its protein is CASSEARGGSYEQYF.

The chain recombines TRBV27 with TRBJ2-3; D unresolved. V lost 4 bases, J lost 2 bases, and 13 bases lay in between. Germline-derived CDR1 and CDR2 are MNHEY and SMNVEV (reference sequence). The CDR3 spans 15 residues. CDR3 nucleotides: TGTGCCAGCAGTTCTGTCGGTGGTTCCACAGATACGCAGTATTTT. Amino acid sequence: CASSSVGGSTDTQYF.

The CDR3 sequence: CASSDSSPRGPLNTEAFF. CDR3 coding DNA: TGTGCCAGCAGTGACTCCTCCCCCCGAGGGCCGCTGAACACTGAAGCTTTCTTT. The V and J genes are TRBV6-4 and TRBJ1-1, with D uncertain. Deletions cut 0 bases from V and 0 bases from J, with 17 bases between. The germline V gene encodes CDR1 MRHNA and CDR2 SNTAGT. The CDR3 is 18 amino acids.

The chain combines TRBV19 with TRBJ2-2; D is ambiguous. Trimming removed 5 bases at V and 4 bases at J, with 11 bases between. This CDR3 contains 14 residues. Per the germline V gene, CDR1 is LNHDA and CDR2 is SQIVND (reference sequence). The CDR3, as DNA: TGTGCCAGTAGTTTTAGACTCGGCACCGGGGAGCTGTTTTTT. Translated: CASSFRLGTGELFF. The variable domain in full, with the rest retrieved from reference TRBV19 and TRBJ2-2, is DGGITQSPKYLFRKEGQNVTLSCEQNLNHDAMYWYRQDPGQGLRLIYYSQIVNDFQKGDIAEGYSVSREKKESFPLTVTSAQKNPTAFYLCASSFRLGTGELFFGEGSRLTVL.

The chain combines TRBV6-5 with TRBJ1-2; tentatively, D is TRBD1 (5 bases). V dropped 6 bases and J dropped 4 bases, with 15 bases sitting between them. Germline CDR1 MNHEY, CDR2 SVGAGI. The CDR3 has 14 residues. The CDR3 DNA sequence: TGTGCCAGCAGCTCCCGACAGAATGCCTATGGCTACACCTTC. Translating it yields CASSSRQNAYGYTF.

V is TRBV6-1 and J is TRBJ1-2, with 7 positions matching TRBD1. Germline V gene lookup returns CDR1 MNHNS and CDR2 SASEGT. V dropped 6 bases and J dropped 2; count of bases not matched to a gene: 6. The CDR3 is 14 amino acids. The CDR3 nucleotides read TGTGCCAGCAGCGGCTGGACAGGAAACTATGGCTACACCTTC. Its protein product is CASSGWTGNYGYTF.

This rearrangement joins TRBV7-2 to TRBJ2-1; 9 bases align to TRBD2. CDR1 is SGHTA, CDR2 FQGNSA, per germline. The CDR3 spans 16 residues. The junction had 11 bases not matched to a gene; V was cut back by 1 base and J by 10 bases. The CDR3 DNA is TGTGCCAGCAGCTTAGAGGGGGCTAGCGGGGTCCGGGAGCAGTTCTTC. Translating gives CASSLEGASGVREQFF.

This chain connects TRBV4-2 to TRBJ2-7, with 8 bases fitting TRBD1. The CDR3 length is 17 residues. The germline V gene has CDR1 LGHNA and CDR2 YNFKEQ. Unmatched junction bases numbered 19, after V lost 7 bases and J lost 5 bases. Here the CDR3 DNA reads TGTGCCAGCATAAACCGCCATAATATTGCAGGGGGCCACGAGCAGTACTTC. Translation: CASINRHNIAGGHEQYF.